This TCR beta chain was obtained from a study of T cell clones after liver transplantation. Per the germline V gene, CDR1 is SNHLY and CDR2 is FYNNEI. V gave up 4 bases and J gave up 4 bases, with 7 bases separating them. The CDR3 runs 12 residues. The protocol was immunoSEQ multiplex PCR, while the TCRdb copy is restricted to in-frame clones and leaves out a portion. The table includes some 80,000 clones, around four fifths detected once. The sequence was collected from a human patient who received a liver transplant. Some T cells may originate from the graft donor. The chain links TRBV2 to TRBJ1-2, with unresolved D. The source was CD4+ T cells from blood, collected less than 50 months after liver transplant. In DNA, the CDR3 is TGTGCCAGCAGTGTAAGATTCTATGGCTACACCTTC. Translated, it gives CASSVRFYGYTF.